Below, one T cell receptor beta chain is given with its context. This clonotype was found many times. What this receptor recognizes is not known. Base qualities are not at hand, and no much larger clone is one base apart. Genomic DNA served as template for TCR beta VDJ combination and CDR3 sequence profiling. An Illumina HiSeq 2000 was the platform used for TCR repertoire sequencing. In the source study's methods: TRBV/TRBJ rearrangement plots, CDR3 size and DJ length profiles, and Simpson's diversity index were used to evaluate the repertoires. The immunodominant clone was defined as the most abundant DNA sequence in deep sequencing data. CDR3 amino acid sequences were screened for sharing across subjects and compared with published repertoires and the VDJdb database. In TCRdb, the public reads were trimmed at Q25 with fastp and aligned with MiXCR, with productive beta chains retained. Under each unique CDR3 protein, matching rows form one entry showing the most common genes and DNA. Clone size and V and J calls follow TCRdb, not the original study. In this sample the table shows 200,000 to 250,000 distinct CDR3 sequences, roughly 50% of which occur a single time. The top ten clonotypes cover around 20% of the sample.

This sample was taken from a study of CD8+CD57+ T cells in acquired aplastic anemia (dated by TCRdb to 2017 to 2018). About the study as a whole: DNA extracted from sorted CD4+ and CD8+ cells had a mean of around 3.3 ug, with a range of roughly 0.18 to 27.4 ug. CD8+CD57+ expansion was defined as frequency above the mean frequency observed in healthy subjects.

For this chain, trimming is 3 bases at the V end and 7 bases at the J end, and the number of junction bases without a gene match is 23. Inclusive of the bounding cysteine and phenylalanine, the CDR3 is 19 residues long. Just CDR3 DNA is preserved here, 57 bases in frame from base 1. CDR1 is given as DFQATT and CDR2 as SNEGSKA, both from the germline V gene (reference sequence). Flow cytometry had shown CD8+CD57+ cell expansion in the patients selected for sequencing. Every patient had a diagnosis of severe acquired aplastic anemia based on International Study of Aplastic Anemia and Agranulocytosis and Camitta criteria. At the time blood was sampled, none of the patients had received any therapy. In this study, sorted CD4+ and CD8+ T cells from the blood of healthy subjects and of severe aplastic anemia patients had their TCR repertoires deep-sequenced. In the USA, patient enrollment took place under clinicaltrials.gov protocols 00001620, 01623167, 00001397, 00071045, 00081523 and 00961064. Ficoll-Paque density gradient centrifugation was used to isolate peripheral blood mononuclear cells. Before DNA was extracted, CD4+ and CD8+ T cells were sorted using either FACS or magnetic beads.

Findings and caveats that apply to the study as a whole: Although roughly 29 CD8+ CDR3 sequences were shared by patients and controls, these sequences appeared highly expressed in patients and within the immunodominant clones of patients. No significant difference in CD8+ Simpson's diversity was found between patients and healthy controls (P=0.060).

This clonotype originated in a human donor with aplastic anemia. Material: sorted CD4+, CD8+, or CD8+CD57+ T cells (not recorded which) from PBMCs. The chain couples TRBV20-1 to TRBJ1-2, and 10 junctional nucleotides match TRBD1. The nucleotide sequence is given as TGCAGTGCTAGGCTTAAGGAGACAGGGGGCCCTAGGGGCGGCGGTGGCTACACCTTC. Its translation reads: CSARLKETGGPRGGGGYTF.